Here is one T cell receptor (beta chain) with its context. Its antigen remains unknown. CDR3 size: 16 residues. These data belong to a study of OX40 agonist ivuxolimab in advanced cancers. Across the whole study: Intravenous ivuxolimab at 0.01 to 10 mg/kg was given to patients every 2 weeks. The dose-escalation group included hepatocellular carcinoma, melanoma, renal cell carcinoma and head and neck cancer. The study, taken as a whole, reports: Part of the nonresponder group also had normalized T-cell clonal expansion that was low.

Profiling relied on immunoSEQ multiplex PCR, and the TCRdb table lists in-frame clones only, not all of them. This sample has 80,000 to 100,000 clones; around 85% occur once, and the top ten carry about 0.5%. The sequence came from an adult with an advanced solid tumor such as melanoma, head and neck, liver or kidney cancer. Source: CD4+ or CD8+ T cells sorted from blood, taken in a trial of the OX40 agonist ivuxolimab. The genes are TRBV21-1 and TRBJ2-3. TRBV21-1 is labeled a pseudogene. Here the CDR3 reads CASSSRGGPGTDTQYF. Here the CDR3 DNA reads TGTGCCAGCAGCTCCCGTGGGGGGCCGGGCACAGATACGCAGTATTTT.